The 23 T cell receptor beta chains in this list originate from one sample, sequenced in a study of cytotoxic CD8 clonotypes in ibrutinib-treated CLL. Here immunoSEQ multiplex PCR was the method, and the copy in TCRdb shows in-frame clones only, minus some. The profile shows 110,000 to 150,000 clones, approximately 80% of them singletons. The specimen was PBMCs, collected after 12 months of ibrutinib treatment. The source of these receptors is a human donor with chronic lymphocytic leukemia.

This chain links TRBV5-6 with TRBJ2-1; 10 bases map to TRBD2. The germline V gene has CDR1 SGHDT and CDR2 YYEEEE. This CDR3 has 14 amino acids. After removal of 4 bases from V and 7 bases from J, the junction contained 5 bases not matched to a gene. CDR3 bases: TGTGCCAGCAGCCGACTAGCGGGCCAGAATGAGCAGTTCTTC. Its protein product is CASSRLAGQNEQFF.

This clone was recorded only once. V is TRBV6-6 and J is TRBJ1-5, with D maybe TRBD1 (5 bases). CDR3 length: 14 residues. The germline gives CDR1 MNHNY, CDR2 SVGAGI (reference sequence). V lost 0 bases, J lost 9 bases, and 12 bases lay in between. In DNA, the CDR3 is TGTGCCAGCAGTTACTCCCAGGGTCCGGGGCCCCAGCATTTT. Its translation is CASSYSQGPGPQHF.

The chain carries TRBV2 and TRBJ1-4; 8 bases line up with TRBD1. The CDR3 sequence is 15 residues long. The V and J ends lost 8 bases and 3 bases, in that order; junction bases with no gene match: 8. Germline lookup yields CDR1 SNHLY and CDR2 FYNNEI. CDR3 bases: TGTGCCAGCCATCGTTCACAGGGGGCTAATGAAAAACTGTTTTTT. Protein sequence: CASHRSQGANEKLFF.

This clone has just a few counts. The chain uses TRBV7-2 and TRBJ1-2, with D unresolved. This CDR3 spans 13 amino acids. Per germline, CDR1 SGHTA and CDR2 FQGNSA. The V gene lost 6 bases and the J gene lost 1 base, with 9 bases spanning the gap. CDR3 coding DNA: TGTGCCAGCAGGCCTTTTATTAACTATGGCTACACCTTC. It specifies CASRPFINYGYTF.

The J gene is TRBJ2-2, the V gene TRBV30; 7 bases match TRBD1. The germline V gene has CDR1 GTSNPN and CDR2 SVGIG (reference sequence). The CDR3 is 15 residues long. V gave up 2 bases and J gave up 3 bases; unmatched junction bases: 6. The CDR3 bases are TGTGCCTGGAGTTTGGGGCAGGGGGACACCGGGGAGCTGTTTTTT. Amino acids: CAWSLGQGDTGELFF.

V is TRBV6-1 and J is TRBJ1-2, with a tentative D call TRBD1 (6 bases). Germline CDR1 is MNHNS and CDR2 is SASEGT. V gave up 2 bases and J gave up 1 base, with 11 bases separating them. There are 15 residues in the CDR3. The CDR3 nucleotides are TGTGCCAGCAGTGAACCAGTGGACAGTAACTATGGCTACACCTTC. Its protein product is CASSEPVDSNYGYTF.

The genes are TRBV12-5 and TRBJ2-7, with D perhaps matching TRBD1 or TRBD2 (5 bases each). From germline, CDR1 is LGHNT and CDR2 FRNRAP. This CDR3 spans 13 amino acids. V was shortened by 5 bases and J by 3 bases, with 11 bases between the two germline ends. CDR3 DNA sequence: TGTGCTAGTGGTCCAGGGAGTAACTACGAGCAGTACTTC. It encodes CASGPGSNYEQYF.

The rearrangement uses TRBV28 and TRBJ2-1; TRBD2 aligns across 14 bases. The CDR3 consists of 19 residues. The V gene end was trimmed by 5 bases and the J gene end by 7 bases; junction bases not matched to a gene: 16. Germline V gives CDR1 MDHEN, CDR2 SYDVKM. The CDR3 DNA reads TGTGCCAGCAGTCAGAGAGGAACCCGGACTAGCGGGAGGAGGAATGAGCAGTTCTTC. It translates to CASSQRGTRTSGRRNEQFF.

V gene TRBV6-5 combines with J gene TRBJ2-1; 7 bases map to TRBD2. The CDR3 runs to 14 residues. V trimming: 4 bases; J trimming: 8 bases; junction bases outside the gene matches: 8. CDR1 MNHEY and CDR2 SVGAGI come from the germline V gene. CDR3 DNA: TGTGCCAGCAGTTTAAGTGGGGAGGGCCATGAGCAGTTCTTC. This encodes CASSLSGEGHEQFF.

The rearrangement uses TRBV28 and TRBJ2-7, with 12 bases matching TRBD1. Germline lookup yields CDR1 MDHEN and CDR2 SYDVKM. V dropped 6 bases and J dropped 9; count of bases not matched to a gene: 9. CDR3 length equals 14 residues. DNA for the CDR3: TGTGCCAGCAGGGTCGGGACAGGGGGCCTAAGGCAGTACTTC. It specifies CASRVGTGGLRQYF.

The rearrangement links TRBV11-2 to TRBJ2-2; tentative D call: TRBD2 (5 bases). CDR3 length: 17 residues. With 4 bases removed from V and 1 base from J, the gap between germline ends came to 16 bases. The germline CDR1 and CDR2 sequences are SGHAT and FQNNGV. The CDR3 is CASSSAADFRNTGELFF. CDR3 in DNA: TGTGCCAGCAGCTCCGCCGCGGACTTCCGGAACACCGGGGAGCTGTTTTTT.

The chain carries TRBV27 and TRBJ2-7; 7 nucleotides agree with TRBD1. With V trimmed by 5 bases and J by 2 bases, 6 bases remained unmatched. CDR3 size: 14 residues. Germline CDR1 is MNHEY and CDR2 is SMNVEV (reference sequence). CDR3 DNA: TGTGCCAGCAGTATCTCCGGGACAGCCTACGAGCAGTACTTC. Residues: CASSISGTAYEQYF.

This clone was seen just once. J is TRBJ2-1 and V is TRBV19; D gene uncertain. This CDR3 has 16 residues. V lost 8 bases to trimming and J lost 0 bases, with 17 bases between them. Germline CDR1 reads LNHDA; CDR2 reads SQIVND (reference sequence). The CDR3 DNA follows: TGTGCCAGTCAGAAGGGATGGCGAAGCTCCTACAATGAGCAGTTCTTC. Its translation: CASQKGWRSSYNEQFF. Complete variable domain (other parts from reference TRBV19 and TRBJ2-1): DGGITQSPKYLFRKEGQNVTLSCEQNLNHDAMYWYRQDPGQGLRLIYYSQIVNDFQKGDIAEGYSVSREKKESFPLTVTSAQKNPTAFYLCASQKGWRSSYNEQFFGPGTRLTVL.

The CDR3 reads CAISDRGRNTGELFF. Here the CDR3 DNA reads TGTGCCATCAGTGACAGGGGGCGGAACACCGGGGAGCTGTTTTTT. The chain carries TRBV10-3 and TRBJ2-2; TRBD1 agrees at 8 bases. The germline V gene encodes CDR1 ENHRY and CDR2 SYGVKD. Trimming took 3 bases from V and 1 from J; bases not matched to a gene: 1. The CDR3 covers 15 residues.

V and J are TRBV12-5 and TRBJ2-7, with TRBD2 matching 13 bases. This CDR3 spans 16 amino acids. The germline gives CDR1 LGHNT, CDR2 FRNRAP. The ends lost 3 bases at V and 2 bases at J; junction bases unmatched: 4. Here the CDR3 reads CASGLGLAGVPYEQYF. The DNA of the CDR3 is TGTGCTAGTGGTTTAGGACTAGCGGGAGTTCCCTACGAGCAGTACTTC. Combining the CDR3 with reference TRBV12-5 and TRBJ2-7 gives the whole variable domain DARVTQTPRHKVTEMGQEVTMRCQPILGHNTVFWYRQTMMQGLELLAYFRNRAPLDDSGMPKDRFSAEMPDATLATLKIQPSEPRDSAVYFCASGLGLAGVPYEQYFGPGTRLTVT.

This clone appeared once. The chain links TRBV7-2 to TRBJ2-5, with unresolved D. The length of the CDR3 is 12 residues. The germline V gene has CDR1 SGHTA and CDR2 FQGNSA. V lost 2 bases and J 4 bases, leaving 5 bases between the germline ends. For the CDR3, the DNA is TGTGCCAGCAGCTTAATTACAGAGACCCAGTACTTC. Translation gives CASSLITETQYF. Complete variable domain (other parts from reference TRBV7-2 and TRBJ2-5): GAGVSQSPSNKVTEKGKDVELRCDPISGHTALYWYRQSLGQGLEFLIYFQGNSAPDKSGLPSDRFSAERTGGSVSTLTIQRTQQEDSAVYLCASSLITETQYFGPGTRLLVL.

The V and J genes are TRBV13 and TRBJ1-1; D uncertain. Germline lookup yields CDR1 PRHDT and CDR2 FYEKMQ (reference sequence). Trimming shortened V by 3 bases and J by 1 base, and 6 bases separated the two germline ends. The CDR3 is 13 amino acids. For the CDR3, the DNA is TGTGCCAGCAGCTTGGGTGGGAACACTGAAGCTTTCTTT. Amino acids: CASSLGGNTEAFF.

This rearrangement joins TRBV2 to TRBJ2-7; 8 bases align to TRBD2. J lost 5 bases, V lost 5 bases, and 17 bases had no gene match. Germline V gene data show CDR1 as SNHLY and CDR2 as FYNNEI. This CDR3 is 17 amino acids long. The CDR3 spells CASSLKRMGTSIHEQYF. The DNA of the CDR3 is TGTGCCAGCAGTTTAAAGCGGATGGGGACTAGTATCCACGAGCAGTACTTC.

This clone came up once. The chain employs TRBV6-5 and TRBJ2-7, with 11 nucleotides matching TRBD2. Per germline, CDR1 MNHEY and CDR2 SVGAGI. After removal of 5 bases from V and 3 bases from J, the junction contained 3 bases not matched to a gene. The CDR3 length is 14 residues. CDR3 in DNA: TGTGCCAGCAGTCGACTAGCGGGATACTACGAGCAGTACTTC. Its translation is CASSRLAGYYEQYF.

The V call is TRBV5-1, the J call TRBJ2-7, with D maybe TRBD1 (5 bases). The germline V and J ends were trimmed by 0 bases and 5 bases, with 15 bases remaining between them. This CDR3 has 15 amino acids. The germline V gene encodes CDR1 SGHRS and CDR2 YFSETQ. Here the CDR3 DNA reads TGCGCCAGCAGCTTGGAGCAGGGCCATCAGCACGAGCAGTACTTC. Translation gives CASSLEQGHQHEQYF.

This clone was seen once. The chain links TRBV10-3 to TRBJ2-1; 7 nucleotides agree with TRBD2. CDR3 length equals 15 residues. The V gene's germline CDR1 is ENHRY and CDR2 SYGVKD. Trimming removed 7 bases from V and 7 bases from J; junction bases left unmatched: 13. The CDR3 sequence: CAIMDYGWGGNEQFF. The DNA of the CDR3 is TGTGCCATCATGGATTATGGATGGGGGGGGAATGAGCAGTTCTTC.

The chain joins TRBV10-3 to TRBJ2-4, with 10 bases that match TRBD2. The germline V gene has CDR1 ENHRY and CDR2 SYGVKD. The ends lost 6 bases at V and 2 bases at J; junction bases unmatched: 4. The CDR3 loop spans 15 amino acids. The DNA of the CDR3 is TGTGCCATCAGCGATAGCGGGAGGTCCAAAAACATTCAGTACTTC. Its protein product is CAISDSGRSKNIQYF.

CDR3: CASSESRDNQETQYF. Written as DNA, the CDR3 is TGTGCCAGCAGTGAAAGCCGAGACAATCAAGAGACCCAGTACTTC. This rearrangement joins TRBV6-1 to TRBJ2-5, with unresolved D. Trimming took 2 bases from V and 2 from J, leaving 12 bases between them. The CDR3 is 15 residues long. Germline CDR1 is MNHNS and CDR2 is SASEGT.